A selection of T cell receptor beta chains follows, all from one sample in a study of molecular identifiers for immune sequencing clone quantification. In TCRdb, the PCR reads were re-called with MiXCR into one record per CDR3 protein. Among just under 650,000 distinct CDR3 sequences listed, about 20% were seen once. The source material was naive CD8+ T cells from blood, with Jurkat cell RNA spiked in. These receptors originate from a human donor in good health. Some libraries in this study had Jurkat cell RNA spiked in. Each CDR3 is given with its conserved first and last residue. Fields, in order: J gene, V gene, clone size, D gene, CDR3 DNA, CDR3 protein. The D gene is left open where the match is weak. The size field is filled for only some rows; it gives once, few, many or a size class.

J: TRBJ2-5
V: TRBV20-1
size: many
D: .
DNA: TGCAGTGCTAGCGGGGGAGCAGAGACCCAGTACTTC
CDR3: CSASGGAETQYF

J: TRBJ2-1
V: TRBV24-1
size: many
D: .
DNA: TGTGCCACCAGTGACACTCTGACACCGAAGGATGAGCAGTTCTTC
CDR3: CATSDTLTPKDEQFF

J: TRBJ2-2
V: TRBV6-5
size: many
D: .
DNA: TGTGCCAGCAGTTACCAAGGTCACACCGGGGAGCTGTTTTTT
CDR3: CASSYQGHTGELFF

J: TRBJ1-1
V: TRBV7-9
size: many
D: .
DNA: TGTGCCAGCAGCTCAACCTGGGGGGGGGCCCGGGACACTGAAGCTTTCTTT
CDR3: CASSSTWGGARDTEAFF

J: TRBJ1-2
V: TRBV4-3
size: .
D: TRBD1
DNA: TGCGCCAGCAGCCAAGATATGGGGACAGGGGGCTTTGGCTACACCTTC
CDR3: CASSQDMGTGGFGYTF

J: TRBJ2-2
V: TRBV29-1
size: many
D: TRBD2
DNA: TGCAGCGTTGAATTGCGGGAGGGCCGAAACGGGGAGCTGTTTTTT
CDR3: CSVELREGRNGELFF

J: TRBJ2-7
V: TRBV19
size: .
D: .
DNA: TGTGCCAGTAGTATTACTGGGGAAACCTGCGAGCAGTACTTC
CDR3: CASSITGETCEQYF

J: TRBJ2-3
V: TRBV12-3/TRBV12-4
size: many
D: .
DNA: TGTGCCAGCAGTTTAGCGGCAGAAAATACGCAGTATTTT
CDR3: CASSLAAENTQYF

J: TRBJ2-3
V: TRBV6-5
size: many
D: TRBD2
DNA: TGTGCCAGCAGTATTAGCGGGGCTGGGGCCACAGATACGCAGTATTTT
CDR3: CASSISGAGATDTQYF

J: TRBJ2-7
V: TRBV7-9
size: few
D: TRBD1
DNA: TGTGCCAGCACGGGACAGAACTCCTACGAGCAGTACTTC
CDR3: CASTGQNSYEQYF

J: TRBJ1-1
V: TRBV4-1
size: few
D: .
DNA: TGCGCCAGCAGCCCAGCGATAGGAACTGAAGCTTTCTTT
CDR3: CASSPAIGTEAFF

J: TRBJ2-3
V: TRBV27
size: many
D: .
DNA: TGTGCCAGCTGGGACATGGGTAGCACAGATACGCAGTATTTT
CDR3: CASWDMGSTDTQYF